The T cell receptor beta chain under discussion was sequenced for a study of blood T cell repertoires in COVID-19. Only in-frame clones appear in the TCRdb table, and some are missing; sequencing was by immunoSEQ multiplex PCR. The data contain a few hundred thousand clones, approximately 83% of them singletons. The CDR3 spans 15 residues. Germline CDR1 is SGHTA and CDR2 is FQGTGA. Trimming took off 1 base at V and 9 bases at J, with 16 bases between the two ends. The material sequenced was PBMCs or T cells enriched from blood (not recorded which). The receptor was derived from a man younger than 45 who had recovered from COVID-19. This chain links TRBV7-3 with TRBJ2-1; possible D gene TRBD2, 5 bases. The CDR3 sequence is CASSLNPAVGGEQFF. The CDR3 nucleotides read TGTGCCAGCAGCTTAAATCCAGCGGTAGGAGGTGAGCAGTTCTTC.